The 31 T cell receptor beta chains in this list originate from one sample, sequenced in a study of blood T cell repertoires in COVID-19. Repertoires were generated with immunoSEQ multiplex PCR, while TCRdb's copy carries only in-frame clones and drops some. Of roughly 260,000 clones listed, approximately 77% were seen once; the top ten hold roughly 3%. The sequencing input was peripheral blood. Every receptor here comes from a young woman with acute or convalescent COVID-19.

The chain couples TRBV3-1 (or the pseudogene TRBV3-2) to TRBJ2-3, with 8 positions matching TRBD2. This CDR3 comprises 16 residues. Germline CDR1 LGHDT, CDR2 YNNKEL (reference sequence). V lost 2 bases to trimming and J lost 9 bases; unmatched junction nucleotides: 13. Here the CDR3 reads CASSQWTQAGEGTQYF. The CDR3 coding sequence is TGTGCCAGCAGCCAATGGACCCAAGCGGGAGAGGGGACGCAGTATTTT.

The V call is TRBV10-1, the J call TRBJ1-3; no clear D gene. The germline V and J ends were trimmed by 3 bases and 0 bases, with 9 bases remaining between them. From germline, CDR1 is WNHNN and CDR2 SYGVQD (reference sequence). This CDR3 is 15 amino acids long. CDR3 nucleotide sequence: TGCGCCAGCAGTGACCCTTCTAGCTCTGGAAACACCATATATTTT. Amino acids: CASSDPSSSGNTIYF.

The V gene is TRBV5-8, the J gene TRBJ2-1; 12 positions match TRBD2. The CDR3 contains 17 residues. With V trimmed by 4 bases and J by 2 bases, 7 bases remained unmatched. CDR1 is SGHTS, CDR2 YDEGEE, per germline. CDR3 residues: CASSVPLAGGTYNEQFF. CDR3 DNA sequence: TGTGCCAGCAGCGTGCCTCTAGCGGGAGGGACCTACAATGAGCAGTTCTTC.

The CDR3 coding sequence is TGTGCCAGTAGTCCGGACAGTTTGGTTTACGGGAACACTGAAGCTTTCTTT. Its translation is CASSPDSLVYGNTEAFF. The genes are TRBV19 and TRBJ1-1, with D possibly matching TRBD1 (6 bases). The CDR3 contains 17 residues. Deletions cut 5 bases from V and 1 base from J, with 20 bases between. Germline V lookup: CDR1 LNHDA, CDR2 SQIVND (reference sequence). The entire variable domain, with the rest obtained from reference TRBV19 and TRBJ1-1, is as follows: DGGITQSPKYLFRKEGQNVTLSCEQNLNHDAMYWYRQDPGQGLRLIYYSQIVNDFQKGDIAEGYSVSREKKESFPLTVTSAQKNPTAFYLCASSPDSLVYGNTEAFFGQGTRLTVV.

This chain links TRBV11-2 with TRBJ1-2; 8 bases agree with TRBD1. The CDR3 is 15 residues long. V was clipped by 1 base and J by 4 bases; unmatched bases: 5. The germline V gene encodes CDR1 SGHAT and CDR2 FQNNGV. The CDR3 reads CASSLGATGVYGYTF. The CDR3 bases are TGTGCCAGCAGCTTAGGTGCGACAGGGGTCTATGGCTACACCTTC.

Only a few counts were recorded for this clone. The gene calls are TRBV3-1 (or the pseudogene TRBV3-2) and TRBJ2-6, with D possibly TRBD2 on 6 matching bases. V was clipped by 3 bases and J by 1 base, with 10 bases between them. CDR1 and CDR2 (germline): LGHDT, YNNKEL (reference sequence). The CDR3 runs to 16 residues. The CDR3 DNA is TGTGCCAGCAGCCACCGACTAGTTTCTGGGGCCAACGTCCTGACTTTC. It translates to CASSHRLVSGANVLTF.

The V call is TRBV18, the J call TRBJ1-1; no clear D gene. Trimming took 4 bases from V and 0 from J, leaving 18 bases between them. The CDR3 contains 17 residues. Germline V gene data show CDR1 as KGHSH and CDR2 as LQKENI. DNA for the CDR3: TGTGCCAGCTCACGAGGCCCTTCGGGAGTCATGAACACTGAAGCTTTCTTT. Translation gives CASSRGPSGVMNTEAFF.

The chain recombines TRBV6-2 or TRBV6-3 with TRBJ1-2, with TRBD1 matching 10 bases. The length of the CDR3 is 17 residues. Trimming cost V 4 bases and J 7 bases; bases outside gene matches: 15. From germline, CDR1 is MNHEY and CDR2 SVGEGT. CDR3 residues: CASSSGTGVWRDRGYTF. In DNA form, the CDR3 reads TGTGCCAGCAGTTCCGGGACAGGGGTCTGGAGGGATCGTGGCTACACCTTC.

DNA of the CDR3: TGTGCCAGCAGTTACAGCGGGGGGACAGCCGGAGAAAAACTGTTTTTT. It translates to CASSYSGGTAGEKLFF. This chain connects TRBV6-5 to TRBJ1-4; TRBD1 aligns across 7 bases. The length of the CDR3 is 16 residues. V dropped 2 bases and J dropped 8; count of bases not matched to a gene: 11. Per the germline V gene, CDR1 is MNHEY and CDR2 is SVGAGI.

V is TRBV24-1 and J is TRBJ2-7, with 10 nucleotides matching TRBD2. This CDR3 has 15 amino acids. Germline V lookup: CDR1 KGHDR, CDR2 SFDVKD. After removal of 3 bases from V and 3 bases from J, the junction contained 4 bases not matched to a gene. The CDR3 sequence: CATSDGRTSGYEQYF. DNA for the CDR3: TGTGCCACCAGTGATGGCCGGACTAGCGGCTACGAGCAGTACTTC.

The CDR3 coding sequence is TGCGCCAGCAGCTCCCAACAGGGAGACAACTACGAGCAGTACTTC. This sequence encodes CASSSQQGDNYEQYF. The chain uses TRBV5-1 and TRBJ2-7; tentative D call: TRBD1 (6 bases). The CDR3 totals 15 residues. Trimming shortened V by 3 bases and J by 3 bases, and 16 bases separated the two germline ends. Germline V CDR1 and CDR2: SGHRS, YFSETQ.

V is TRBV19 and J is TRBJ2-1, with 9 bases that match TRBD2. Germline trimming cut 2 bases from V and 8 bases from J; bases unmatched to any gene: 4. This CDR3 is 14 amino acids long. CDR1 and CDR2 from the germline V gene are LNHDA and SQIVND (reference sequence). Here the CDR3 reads CASSILAGAYEQFF. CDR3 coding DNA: TGTGCCAGTAGTATATTAGCGGGAGCCTATGAGCAGTTCTTC.

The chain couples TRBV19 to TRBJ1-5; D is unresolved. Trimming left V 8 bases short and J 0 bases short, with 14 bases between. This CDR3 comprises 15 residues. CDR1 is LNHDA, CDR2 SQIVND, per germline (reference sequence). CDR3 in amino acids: CASSGNLYSNQPQHF. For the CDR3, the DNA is TGTGCCAGTTCGGGGAATCTTTATAGCAATCAGCCCCAGCATTTT. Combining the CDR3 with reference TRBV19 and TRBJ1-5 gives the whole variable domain DGGITQSPKYLFRKEGQNVTLSCEQNLNHDAMYWYRQDPGQGLRLIYYSQIVNDFQKGDIAEGYSVSREKKESFPLTVTSAQKNPTAFYLCASSGNLYSNQPQHFGDGTRLSIL.

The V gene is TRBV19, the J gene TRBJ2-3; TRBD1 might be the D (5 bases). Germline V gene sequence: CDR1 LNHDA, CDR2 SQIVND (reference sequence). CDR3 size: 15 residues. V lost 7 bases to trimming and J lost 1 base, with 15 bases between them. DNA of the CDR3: TGTGCCAGTACCAAATGGGGCGGCCGCACAGATACGCAGTATTTT. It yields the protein CASTKWGGRTDTQYF.

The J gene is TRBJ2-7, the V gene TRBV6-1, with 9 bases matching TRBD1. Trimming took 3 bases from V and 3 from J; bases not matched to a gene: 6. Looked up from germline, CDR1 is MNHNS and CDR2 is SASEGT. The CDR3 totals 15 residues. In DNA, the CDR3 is TGTGCCAGCAGTGAGACAGGGGGAAATTACTACGAGCAGTACTTC. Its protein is CASSETGGNYYEQYF.

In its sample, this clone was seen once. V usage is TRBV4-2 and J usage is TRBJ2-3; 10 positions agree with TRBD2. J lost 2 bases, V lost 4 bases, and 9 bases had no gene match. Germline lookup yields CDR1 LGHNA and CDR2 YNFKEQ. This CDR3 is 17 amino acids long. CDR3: CASSPLSTSGYTDTQYF. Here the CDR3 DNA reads TGTGCCAGCAGCCCCCTATCGACTAGCGGGTACACAGATACGCAGTATTTT.

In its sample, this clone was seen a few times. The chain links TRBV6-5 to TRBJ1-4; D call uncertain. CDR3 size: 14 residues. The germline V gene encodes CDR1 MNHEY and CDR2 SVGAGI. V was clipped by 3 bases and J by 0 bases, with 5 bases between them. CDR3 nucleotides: TGTGCCAGCAGTTATGGAGCAACTAATGAAAAACTGTTTTTT. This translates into CASSYGATNEKLFF.

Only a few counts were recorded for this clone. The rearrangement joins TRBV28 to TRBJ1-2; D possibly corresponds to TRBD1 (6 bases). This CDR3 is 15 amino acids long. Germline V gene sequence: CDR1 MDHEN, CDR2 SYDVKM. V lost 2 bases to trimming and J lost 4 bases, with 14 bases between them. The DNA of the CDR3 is TGTGCCAGCAGTTTAACAGGGCCTGGAATCTATGGCTACACCTTC. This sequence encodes CASSLTGPGIYGYTF.

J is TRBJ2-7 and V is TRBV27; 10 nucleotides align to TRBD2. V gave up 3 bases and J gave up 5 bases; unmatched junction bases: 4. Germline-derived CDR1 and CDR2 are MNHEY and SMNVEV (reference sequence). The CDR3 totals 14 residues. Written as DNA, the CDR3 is TGTGCCAGCAGTTTTGGTCTAGCGGGAGACGAGCAGTACTTC. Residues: CASSFGLAGDEQYF.

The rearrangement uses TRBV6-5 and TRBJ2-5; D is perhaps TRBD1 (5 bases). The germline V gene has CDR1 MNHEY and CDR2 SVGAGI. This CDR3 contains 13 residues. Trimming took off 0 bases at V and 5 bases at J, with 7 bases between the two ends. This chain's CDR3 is CASSYSSGETQYF. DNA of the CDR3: TGTGCCAGCAGTTACTCATCAGGGGAGACCCAGTACTTC.

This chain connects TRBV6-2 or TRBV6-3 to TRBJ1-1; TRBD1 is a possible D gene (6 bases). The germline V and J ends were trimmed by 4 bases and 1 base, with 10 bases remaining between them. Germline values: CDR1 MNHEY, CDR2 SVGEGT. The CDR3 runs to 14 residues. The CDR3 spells CASSWGTPNTEAFF. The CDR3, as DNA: TGTGCCAGCAGTTGGGGGACACCGAACACTGAAGCTTTCTTT.

CDR3 sequence reads: CATTFGTGGTDTQYF. The CDR3 DNA reads as TGTGCCACCACGTTTGGGACAGGGGGCACAGATACGCAGTATTTT. This rearrangement joins TRBV19 to TRBJ2-3; 10 bases are a match to TRBD1. After removal of 10 bases from V and 1 base from J, the junction contained 8 bases not matched to a gene. CDR3 length: 15 residues. Germline assignment: CDR1 LNHDA and CDR2 SQIVND (reference sequence).

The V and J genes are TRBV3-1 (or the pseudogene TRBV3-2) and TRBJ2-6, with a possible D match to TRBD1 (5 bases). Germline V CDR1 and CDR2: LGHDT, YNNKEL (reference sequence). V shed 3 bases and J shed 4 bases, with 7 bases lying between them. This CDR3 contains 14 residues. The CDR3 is CASSQGPGANVLTF. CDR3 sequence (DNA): TGTGCCAGCAGCCAGGGGCCCGGGGCCAACGTCCTGACTTTC.

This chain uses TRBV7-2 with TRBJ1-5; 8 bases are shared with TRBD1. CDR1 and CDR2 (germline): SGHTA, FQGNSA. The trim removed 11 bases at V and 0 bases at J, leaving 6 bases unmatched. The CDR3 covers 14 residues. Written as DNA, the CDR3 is TGTGCCGTACAGGGGGGAGATAGCAATCAGCCCCAGCATTTT. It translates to CAVQGGDSNQPQHF. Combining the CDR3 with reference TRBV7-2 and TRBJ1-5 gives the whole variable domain GAGVSQSPSNKVTEKGKDVELRCDPISGHTALYWYRQSLGQGLEFLIYFQGNSAPDKSGLPSDRFSAERTGGSVSTLTIQRTQQEDSAVYLCAVQGGDSNQPQHFGDGTRLSIL.

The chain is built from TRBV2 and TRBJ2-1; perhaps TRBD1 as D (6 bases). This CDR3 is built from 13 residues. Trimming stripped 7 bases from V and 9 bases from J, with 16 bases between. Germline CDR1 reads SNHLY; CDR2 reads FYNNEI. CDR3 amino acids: CASTGQIFGEQFF. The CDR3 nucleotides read TGTGCCAGCACTGGACAGATTTTTGGTGAGCAGTTCTTC.

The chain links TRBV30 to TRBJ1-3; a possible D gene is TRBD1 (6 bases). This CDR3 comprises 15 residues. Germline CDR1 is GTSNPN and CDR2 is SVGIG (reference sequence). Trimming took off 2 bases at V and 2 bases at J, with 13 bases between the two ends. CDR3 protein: CAWSQGLSAGNTIYF. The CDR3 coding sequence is TGTGCCTGGAGTCAGGGGTTGTCTGCTGGAAACACCATATATTTT.

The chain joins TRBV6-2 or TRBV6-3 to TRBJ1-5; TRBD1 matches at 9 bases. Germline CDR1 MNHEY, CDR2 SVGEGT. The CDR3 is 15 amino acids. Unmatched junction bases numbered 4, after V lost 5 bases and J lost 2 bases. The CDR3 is CASSRGQGGNQPQHF. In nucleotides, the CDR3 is TGTGCCAGCAGTCGGGGACAGGGCGGCAATCAGCCCCAGCATTTT.

The CDR3 loop is CASSARPGTGGSGANVLTF. Written as DNA, the CDR3 is TGTGCCAGCAGTGCCCGACCCGGGACAGGGGGCTCAGGGGCCAACGTCCTGACTTTC. V usage is TRBV6-1 and J usage is TRBJ2-6, with TRBD1 matching 12 bases. This CDR3 comprises 19 residues. Germline lookup yields CDR1 MNHNS and CDR2 SASEGT. V shed 4 bases and J 4 bases; nucleotides not matched to a gene: 11.

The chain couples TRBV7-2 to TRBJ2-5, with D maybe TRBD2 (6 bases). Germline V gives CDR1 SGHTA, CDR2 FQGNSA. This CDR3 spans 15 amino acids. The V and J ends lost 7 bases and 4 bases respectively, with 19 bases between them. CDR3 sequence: CASTKDKGGLETQYF. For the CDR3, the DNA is TGTGCCAGCACCAAAGATAAAGGAGGGTTAGAGACCCAGTACTTC.

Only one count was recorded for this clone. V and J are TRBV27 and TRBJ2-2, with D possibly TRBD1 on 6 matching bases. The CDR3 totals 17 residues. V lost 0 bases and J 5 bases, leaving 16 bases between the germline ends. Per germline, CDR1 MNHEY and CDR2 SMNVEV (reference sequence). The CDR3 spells CASSLSDGGRGTGELFF. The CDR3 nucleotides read TGTGCCAGCAGTTTATCGGACGGCGGCAGGGGTACCGGGGAGCTGTTTTTT.

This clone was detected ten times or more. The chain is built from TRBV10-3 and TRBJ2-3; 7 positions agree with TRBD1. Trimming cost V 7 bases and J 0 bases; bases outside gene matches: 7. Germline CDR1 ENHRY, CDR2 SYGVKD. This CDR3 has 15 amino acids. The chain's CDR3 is CAINPAGGSTDTQYF. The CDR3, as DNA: TGTGCCATCAACCCGGCAGGGGGAAGCACAGATACGCAGTATTTT.